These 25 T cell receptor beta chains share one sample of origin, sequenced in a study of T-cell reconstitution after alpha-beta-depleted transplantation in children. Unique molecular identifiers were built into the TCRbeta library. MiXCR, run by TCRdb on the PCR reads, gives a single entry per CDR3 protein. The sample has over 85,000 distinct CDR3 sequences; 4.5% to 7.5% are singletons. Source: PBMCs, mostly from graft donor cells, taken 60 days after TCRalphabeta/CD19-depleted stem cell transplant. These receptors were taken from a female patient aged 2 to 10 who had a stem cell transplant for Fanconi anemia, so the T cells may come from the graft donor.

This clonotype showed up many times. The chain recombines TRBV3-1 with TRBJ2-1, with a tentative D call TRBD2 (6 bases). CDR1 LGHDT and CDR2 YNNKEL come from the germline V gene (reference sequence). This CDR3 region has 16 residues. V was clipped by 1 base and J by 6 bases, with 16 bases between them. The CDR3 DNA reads TGTGCCAGCAGCCAAGTCTACCGAATCGGGGGCAATGAGCAGTTCTTC. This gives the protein CASSQVYRIGGNEQFF.

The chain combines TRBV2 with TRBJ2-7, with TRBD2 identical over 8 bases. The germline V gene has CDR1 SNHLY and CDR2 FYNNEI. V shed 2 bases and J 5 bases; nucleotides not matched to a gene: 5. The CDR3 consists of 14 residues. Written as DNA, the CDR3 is TGTGCCAGCAGTGAAATCGCGGGGGGCCACGAGCAGTACTTC. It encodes CASSEIAGGHEQYF.

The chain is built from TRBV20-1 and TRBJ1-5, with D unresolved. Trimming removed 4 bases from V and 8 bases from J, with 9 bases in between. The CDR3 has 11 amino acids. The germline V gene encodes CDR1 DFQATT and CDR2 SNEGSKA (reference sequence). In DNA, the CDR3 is TGCAGTGCTAAGGGTTATAAGCCCCAGCATTTT. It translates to CSAKGYKPQHF.

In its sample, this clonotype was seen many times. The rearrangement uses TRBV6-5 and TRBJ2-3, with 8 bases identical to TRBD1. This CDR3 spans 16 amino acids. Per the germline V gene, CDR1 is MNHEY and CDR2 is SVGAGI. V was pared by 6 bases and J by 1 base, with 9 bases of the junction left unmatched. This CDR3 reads CASSRGQGRGTDTQYF. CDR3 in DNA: TGTGCCAGCAGCCGAGGACAGGGTCGAGGCACAGATACGCAGTATTTT.

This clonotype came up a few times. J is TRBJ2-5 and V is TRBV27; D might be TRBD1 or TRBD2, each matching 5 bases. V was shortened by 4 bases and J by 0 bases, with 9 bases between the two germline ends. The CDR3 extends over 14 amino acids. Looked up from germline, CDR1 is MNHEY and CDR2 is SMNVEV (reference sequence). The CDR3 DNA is TGTGCCAGCAGTTCCGGGACGTACCAAGAGACCCAGTACTTC. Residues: CASSSGTYQETQYF.

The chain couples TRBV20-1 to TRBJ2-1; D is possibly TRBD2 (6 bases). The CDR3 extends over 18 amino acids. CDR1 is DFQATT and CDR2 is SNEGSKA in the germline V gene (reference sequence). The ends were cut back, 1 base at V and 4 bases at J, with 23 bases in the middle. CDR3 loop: CSARGRLALRERYNEQFF. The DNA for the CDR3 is TGCAGTGCTAGAGGGCGGCTAGCGTTGAGGGAGCGTTACAATGAGCAGTTCTTC.

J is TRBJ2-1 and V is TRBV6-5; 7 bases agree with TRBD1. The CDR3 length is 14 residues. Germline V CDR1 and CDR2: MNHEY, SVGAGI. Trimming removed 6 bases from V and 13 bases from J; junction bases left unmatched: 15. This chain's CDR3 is CASRLEGAASIQFF. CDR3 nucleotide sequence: TGTGCCAGCAGACTCGAGGGGGCAGCCTCAATCCAGTTCTTC.

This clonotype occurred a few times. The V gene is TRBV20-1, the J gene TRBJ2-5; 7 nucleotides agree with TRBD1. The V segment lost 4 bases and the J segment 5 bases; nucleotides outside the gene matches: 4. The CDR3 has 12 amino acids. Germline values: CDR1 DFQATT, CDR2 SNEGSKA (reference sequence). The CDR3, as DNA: TGCAGTGCTAATGACAGGGAGGAGACCCAGTACTTC. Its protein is CSANDREETQYF.

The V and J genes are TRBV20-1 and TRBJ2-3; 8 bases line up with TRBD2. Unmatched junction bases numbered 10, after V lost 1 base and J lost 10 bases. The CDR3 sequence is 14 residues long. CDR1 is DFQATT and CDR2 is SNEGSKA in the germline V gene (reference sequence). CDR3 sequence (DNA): TGCAGTGCTAGAGTTCGGACGGCTAGCGGGTCGCAGTATTTT. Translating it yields CSARVRTASGSQYF.

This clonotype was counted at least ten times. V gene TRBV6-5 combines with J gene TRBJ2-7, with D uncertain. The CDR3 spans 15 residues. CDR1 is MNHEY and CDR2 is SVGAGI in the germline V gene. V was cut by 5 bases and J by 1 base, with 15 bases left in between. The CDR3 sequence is CASSPSGYSSYEQYF. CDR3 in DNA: TGTGCCAGCAGTCCTAGTGGGTACAGTTCCTACGAGCAGTACTTC.

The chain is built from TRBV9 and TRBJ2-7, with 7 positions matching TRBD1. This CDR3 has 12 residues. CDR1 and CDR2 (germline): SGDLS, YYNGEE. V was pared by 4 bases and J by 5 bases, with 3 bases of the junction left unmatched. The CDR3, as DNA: TGTGCCAGCAGCCCCCAGGGGGACGAGCAGTACTTC. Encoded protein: CASSPQGDEQYF.

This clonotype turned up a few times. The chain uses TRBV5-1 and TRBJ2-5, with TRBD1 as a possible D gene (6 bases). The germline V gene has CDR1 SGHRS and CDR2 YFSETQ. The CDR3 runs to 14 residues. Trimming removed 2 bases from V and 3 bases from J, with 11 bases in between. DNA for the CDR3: TGCGCCAGCAGCTTACAGGGCCGGGAAGAGACCCAGTACTTC. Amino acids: CASSLQGREETQYF.

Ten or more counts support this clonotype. CDR3 sequence: CSVARRLAYEQYF. The CDR3, as DNA: TGCAGCGTTGCCAGGCGACTAGCCTACGAGCAGTACTTC. This chain uses TRBV29-1 with TRBJ2-7, with D possibly being TRBD2 (6 bases). The CDR3 sequence is 13 residues long. V was pared by 4 bases and J by 2 bases, with 12 bases between. The germline CDR1 and CDR2 sequences are SQVTM and ANQGSEA.

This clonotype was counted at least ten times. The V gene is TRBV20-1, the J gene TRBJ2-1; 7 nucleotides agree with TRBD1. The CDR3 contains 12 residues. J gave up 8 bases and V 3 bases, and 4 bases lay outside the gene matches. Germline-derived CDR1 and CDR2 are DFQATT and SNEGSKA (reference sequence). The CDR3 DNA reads TGCAGTGCTAGCCTTACAGGGGATGAGCAGTTCTTC. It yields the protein CSASLTGDEQFF.

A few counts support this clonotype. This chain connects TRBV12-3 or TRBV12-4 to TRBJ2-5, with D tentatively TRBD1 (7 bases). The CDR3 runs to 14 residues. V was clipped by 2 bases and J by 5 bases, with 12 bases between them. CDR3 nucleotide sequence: TGTGCCAGCAGTTTAATCTCAGGGGGGGAGACCCAGTACTTC. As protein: CASSLISGGETQYF.

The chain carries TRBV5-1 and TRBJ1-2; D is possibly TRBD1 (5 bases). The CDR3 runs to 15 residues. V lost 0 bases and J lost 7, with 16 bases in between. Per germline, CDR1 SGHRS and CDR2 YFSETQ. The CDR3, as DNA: TGCGCCAGCAGCTTGGTGTCGAGTACGGGGCTTGGCTACACCTTC. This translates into CASSLVSSTGLGYTF.

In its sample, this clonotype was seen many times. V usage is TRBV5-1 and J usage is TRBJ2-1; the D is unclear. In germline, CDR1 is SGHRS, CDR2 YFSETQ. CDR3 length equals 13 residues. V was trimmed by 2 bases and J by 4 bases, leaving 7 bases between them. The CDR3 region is CASSLQLYNEQFF. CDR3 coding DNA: TGCGCCAGCAGCTTACAGCTGTACAATGAGCAGTTCTTC.

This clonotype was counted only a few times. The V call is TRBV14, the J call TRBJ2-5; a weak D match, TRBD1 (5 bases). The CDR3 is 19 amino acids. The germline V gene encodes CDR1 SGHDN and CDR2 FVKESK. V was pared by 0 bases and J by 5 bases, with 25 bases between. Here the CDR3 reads CASSQEIYWGVTSGETQYF. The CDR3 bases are TGTGCCAGCAGCCAAGAAATCTACTGGGGCGTTACATCAGGGGAGACCCAGTACTTC.

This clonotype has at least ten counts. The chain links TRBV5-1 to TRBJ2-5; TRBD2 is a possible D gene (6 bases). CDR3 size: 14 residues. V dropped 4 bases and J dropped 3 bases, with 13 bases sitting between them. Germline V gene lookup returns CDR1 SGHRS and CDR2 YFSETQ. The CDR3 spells CASSALSGEETQYF. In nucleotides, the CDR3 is TGCGCCAGCAGCGCCCTTTCGGGGGAAGAGACCCAGTACTTC.

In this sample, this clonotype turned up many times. The CDR3 DNA reads TGCAGTGGGGGACTAGCTATTGGGAGATACGAGCAGTACTTC. This codes for CSGGLAIGRYEQYF. This chain connects TRBV20-1 to TRBJ2-7, with 9 bases lining up with TRBD2. Germline loops: CDR1 DFQATT, CDR2 SNEGSKA (reference sequence). CDR3 length: 14 amino acids. The junction had 11 bases not matched to a gene; V was cut back by 7 bases and J by 4 bases.

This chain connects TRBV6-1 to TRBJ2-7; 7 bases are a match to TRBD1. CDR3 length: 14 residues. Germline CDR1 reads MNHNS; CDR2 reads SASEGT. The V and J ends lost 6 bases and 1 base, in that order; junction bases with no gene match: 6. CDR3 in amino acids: CASRTDRFSYEQYF. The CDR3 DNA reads TGTGCCAGCAGGACGGACAGGTTTTCCTACGAGCAGTACTTC.

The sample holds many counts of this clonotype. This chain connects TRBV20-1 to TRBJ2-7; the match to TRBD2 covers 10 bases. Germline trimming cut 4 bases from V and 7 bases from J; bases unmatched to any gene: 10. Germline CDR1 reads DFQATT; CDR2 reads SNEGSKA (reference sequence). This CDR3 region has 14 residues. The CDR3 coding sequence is TGCAGTGCTATACCTAGCGGGAGATGGGGGGAGCAGTACTTC. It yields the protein CSAIPSGRWGEQYF.

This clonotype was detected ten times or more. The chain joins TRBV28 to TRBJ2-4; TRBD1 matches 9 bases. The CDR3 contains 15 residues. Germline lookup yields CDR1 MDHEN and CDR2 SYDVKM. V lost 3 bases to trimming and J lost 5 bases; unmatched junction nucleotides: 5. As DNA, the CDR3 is TGTGCCAGCAGTTTCTTGGACAGGGGCCAAAACATTCAGTACTTC. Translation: CASSFLDRGQNIQYF.

The CDR3 bases are TGTGCCAGCAGCTTACAGTATGGCTACACCTTC. Translation: CASSLQYGYTF. The chain employs TRBV7-2 and TRBJ1-2; D unresolved. The CDR3 consists of 11 residues. Germline values: CDR1 SGHTA, CDR2 FQGNSA. V was clipped by 2 bases and J by 5 bases, with 3 bases between them.

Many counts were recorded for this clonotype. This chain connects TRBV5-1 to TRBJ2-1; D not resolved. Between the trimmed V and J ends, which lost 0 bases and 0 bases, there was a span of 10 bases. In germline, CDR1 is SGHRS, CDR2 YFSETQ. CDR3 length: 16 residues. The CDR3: CASSLDPRSSYNEQFF. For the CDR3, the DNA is TGCGCCAGCAGCTTGGACCCTCGAAGCTCCTACAATGAGCAGTTCTTC.